This is a list of T cell receptor beta chains from one sample in a study of post-analysis software for immune sequencing data. MiXCR, run by TCRdb on the PCR reads, gives a single entry per CDR3 protein. The sample yields roughly 730,000 distinct CDR3 sequences, roughly 29% seen once. The sequencing sample was made of blood. All receptors derive from a girl under 18 with multiple sclerosis. The CDR3 runs from the conserved cysteine through the conserved F or W. A D gene is named only where the DNA matches it firmly. Clone size is not always given. Where it is, it says once, few, many or a class for expanded clones.

CDR3 DNA: TGCGCCAGCAGTACGGGGGGTGAATCTTACGAGCAGTACTTC
CDR3 protein: CASSTGGESYEQYF
clone size: few
J gene: TRBJ2-7
V gene: TRBV5-1
D gene: TRBD2

CDR3 DNA: TGTGCCATCGGGGCAGGGCTAAATTCACCCCTCCACTTT
CDR3 protein: CAIGAGLNSPLHF
clone size: few
J gene: TRBJ1-6
V gene: TRBV10-3
D gene: NA

CDR3 DNA: TGCGCCAGCAGCCATCCGCAGGGGGGACGGGGCGCGTCGTCACCCCTCCACTTT
CDR3 protein: CASSHPQGGRGASSPLHF
clone size: few
J gene: TRBJ1-6
V gene: TRBV4-3
D gene: TRBD1

CDR3 DNA: TGTGCCAGCAGTTACTCGGCGGGAGGCTCCTACAATGAGCAGTTCTTC
CDR3 protein: CASSYSAGGSYNEQFF
clone size: NA
J gene: TRBJ2-1
V gene: TRBV6-5
D gene: TRBD2

CDR3 DNA: TGTGCCAGCAGTTTAGGACGGGGTCGCTCTGGGGCCAACGTCCTGACTTTC
CDR3 protein: CASSLGRGRSGANVLTF
clone size: NA
J gene: TRBJ2-6
V gene: TRBV12-3/TRBV12-4
D gene: NA

CDR3 DNA: TGCAGTGCTCCCGAAGGACTAGGGTTCACAGATACGCAGTATTTT
CDR3 protein: CSAPEGLGFTDTQYF
clone size: NA
J gene: TRBJ2-3
V gene: TRBV20-1
D gene: TRBD2

CDR3 DNA: TGTGCCAGCAGTACTCACCGGGTCCAGTATGGCTACACCTTC
CDR3 protein: CASSTHRVQYGYTF
clone size: NA
J gene: TRBJ1-2
V gene: TRBV12-3/TRBV12-4
D gene: NA

CDR3 DNA: TGCAGCGTAGTGGGACTAGTTTCTCGCAATGAGCAGTTCTTC
CDR3 protein: CSVVGLVSRNEQFF
clone size: few
J gene: TRBJ2-1
V gene: TRBV29-1
D gene: TRBD2

CDR3 DNA: TGTGCCAGCAGCCCCACTAGCGGGCGCCTTAGATACTCCTACGAGCAGTACTTC
CDR3 protein: CASSPTSGRLRYSYEQYF
clone size: NA
J gene: TRBJ2-7
V gene: TRBV7-9
D gene: TRBD2

CDR3 DNA: TGTGCCAGCAGATGGACCACCGGGGAGCTGTTTTTT
CDR3 protein: CASRWTTGELFF
clone size: few
J gene: TRBJ2-2
V gene: TRBV28
D gene: NA

CDR3 DNA: TGTGCCAGCAGTTTTCAGGGATCTAGCCAAAACATTCAGTACTTC
CDR3 protein: CASSFQGSSQNIQYF
clone size: NA
J gene: TRBJ2-4
V gene: TRBV28
D gene: NA

CDR3 DNA: TGTGCCAGCGGGGGGGCAAGCATGGATACGCAGTATTTT
CDR3 protein: CASGGASMDTQYF
clone size: few
J gene: TRBJ2-3
V gene: TRBV28
D gene: NA

CDR3 DNA: TGTGCCAGCAGCATCCGGGGGGACGATGAGCAGTTCTTC
CDR3 protein: CASSIRGDDEQFF
clone size: NA
J gene: TRBJ2-1
V gene: TRBV11-3
D gene: TRBD2

CDR3 DNA: TGTGCCAGCAGCTTAATAAGGACAGGGCGCGGGACTGAAGCTTTCTTT
CDR3 protein: CASSLIRTGRGTEAFF
clone size: NA
J gene: TRBJ1-1
V gene: TRBV7-9
D gene: TRBD1

CDR3 DNA: TGTGCCAGCAGCTTAGCGAGGGGCGGGAGCTCCTACAATGAGCAGTTCTTC
CDR3 protein: CASSLARGGSSYNEQFF
clone size: NA
J gene: TRBJ2-1
V gene: TRBV7-6
D gene: TRBD2

CDR3 DNA: TGCGCCAGCAGCATCCGACAGTCCCCTAGCACAGATACGCAGTATTTT
CDR3 protein: CASSIRQSPSTDTQYF
clone size: NA
J gene: TRBJ2-3
V gene: TRBV5-1
D gene: NA

CDR3 DNA: TGTGCCAGCCACCGCAAACCCTCCTCGCGGGAGTCGTACAATGAGCAGTTCTTC
CDR3 protein: CASHRKPSSRESYNEQFF
clone size: NA
J gene: TRBJ2-1
V gene: TRBV27
D gene: TRBD2

CDR3 DNA: TGTGCCAGCAGCCACACTAGCGCCTTAGCCAAAAACATTCAGTACTTC
CDR3 protein: CASSHTSALAKNIQYF
clone size: once
J gene: TRBJ2-4
V gene: TRBV28
D gene: TRBD2

CDR3 DNA: TGCAGTGCAATAGGGACAGGGGCTGAAAATCAGCCCCAGCATTTT
CDR3 protein: CSAIGTGAENQPQHF
clone size: few
J gene: TRBJ1-5
V gene: TRBV20-1
D gene: TRBD1

CDR3 DNA: TGCAGTGCTACCAACAGGGGGCACGAGACCCAGTACTTC
CDR3 protein: CSATNRGHETQYF
clone size: many
J gene: TRBJ2-5
V gene: TRBV20-1
D gene: TRBD1

CDR3 DNA: TGTGCCAGCAGCTTACCGGGACAGAACCCTGCTAGCACAGATACGCAGTATTTT
CDR3 protein: CASSLPGQNPASTDTQYF
clone size: NA
J gene: TRBJ2-3
V gene: TRBV7-9
D gene: TRBD1

CDR3 DNA: TGCAGTGCTGCCACTAGCGGGGGGCTCCCGGATACGCAGTATTTT
CDR3 protein: CSAATSGGLPDTQYF
clone size: NA
J gene: TRBJ2-3
V gene: TRBV20-1
D gene: TRBD2

CDR3 DNA: TGTGCCAGCAGCAGACAGGGGGTCACGAGCTCCTACAATGAGCAGTTCTTC
CDR3 protein: CASSRQGVTSSYNEQFF
clone size: NA
J gene: TRBJ2-1
V gene: TRBV28
D gene: TRBD1

CDR3 DNA: TGTGCCAGCAGTTTTGGGAGGGGAAGCAATCAGCCCCAGCATTTT
CDR3 protein: CASSFGRGSNQPQHF
clone size: NA
J gene: TRBJ1-5
V gene: TRBV6-1
D gene: NA

CDR3 DNA: TGCGCCGGCAGCTTGGGCAGGGGAGGCGAGCAGTACTTC
CDR3 protein: CAGSLGRGGEQYF
clone size: NA
J gene: TRBJ2-7
V gene: TRBV5-1
D gene: NA

CDR3 DNA: TGTGCCACCAGCAGAGCGCACAGAGGGAGAGGCAATGAGCAGTTCTTC
CDR3 protein: CATSRAHRGRGNEQFF
clone size: few
J gene: TRBJ2-1
V gene: TRBV15
D gene: NA

CDR3 DNA: TGTGCCAGCAGTTTTGGACTAGCGGGAGGTGAGACCCAGTACTTC
CDR3 protein: CASSFGLAGGETQYF
clone size: NA
J gene: TRBJ2-5
V gene: TRBV6-6
D gene: TRBD2

CDR3 DNA: TGTGCCAGCACCCTCGACGACAGGGCTCCGACCTATGGCTACACCTTC
CDR3 protein: CASTLDDRAPTYGYTF
clone size: NA
J gene: TRBJ1-2
V gene: TRBV6-5
D gene: TRBD1

CDR3 DNA: TGTGCCAGCAGCCAAGGCCCCGGGGGACAGGGCGTCGCATCATCCTACGAGCAGTACTTC
CDR3 protein: CASSQGPGGQGVASSYEQYF
clone size: NA
J gene: TRBJ2-7
V gene: TRBV3-1
D gene: TRBD1

CDR3 DNA: TGCGCCAGCAGCCAAGGACGGGGGAACACCGGGGAGCTGTTTTTT
CDR3 protein: CASSQGRGNTGELFF
clone size: NA
J gene: TRBJ2-2
V gene: TRBV4-3
D gene: NA

CDR3 DNA: TGCGCCAGCAGCCAAGTCTTGTGGGTCTACGAGCAGTACTTC
CDR3 protein: CASSQVLWVYEQYF
clone size: NA
J gene: TRBJ2-7
V gene: TRBV4-3
D gene: NA

CDR3 DNA: TGCGCCAGCAGTCAATCGCTGTTTTCCGAGCAGTACTTC
CDR3 protein: CASSQSLFSEQYF
clone size: NA
J gene: TRBJ2-7
V gene: TRBV23-1
D gene: NA

CDR3 DNA: TGTGCCAGCAGTTTGGGGACAGCCCGAATTCAGTACTTC
CDR3 protein: CASSLGTARIQYF
clone size: many
J gene: TRBJ2-4
V gene: TRBV28
D gene: TRBD1

CDR3 DNA: TGCGCCAGCAGCCAAGATGAGGCGGGCTACGAGCAGTACTTC
CDR3 protein: CASSQDEAGYEQYF
clone size: NA
J gene: TRBJ2-7
V gene: TRBV4-3
D gene: NA

CDR3 DNA: TGTGCCAGCAGTCATGGACTGACTAACTATGGCTACACCTTC
CDR3 protein: CASSHGLTNYGYTF
clone size: NA
J gene: TRBJ1-2
V gene: TRBV12-3/TRBV12-4
D gene: NA

CDR3 DNA: TGTGCCAGCAGTCTCCGGACAGATAATTCACCCCTCCACTTT
CDR3 protein: CASSLRTDNSPLHF
clone size: NA
J gene: TRBJ1-6
V gene: TRBV12-3/TRBV12-4
D gene: NA

CDR3 DNA: TGTGCCAGCAGCCCTTTTGGCGGCGGGAGAGTGGGAGAGCAGTACTTC
CDR3 protein: CASSPFGGGRVGEQYF
clone size: few
J gene: TRBJ2-7
V gene: TRBV7-2
D gene: TRBD2

CDR3 DNA: TGTGCCATCAGTGAGTCCCCTCCACGGGAGTCCAATGAGCAGTTCTTC
CDR3 protein: CAISESPPRESNEQFF
clone size: NA
J gene: TRBJ2-1
V gene: TRBV10-3
D gene: NA

CDR3 DNA: TGTGCCAGCAGCTTAGCAGGCCTAGTGGGAAATGAGCAGTTCTTC
CDR3 protein: CASSLAGLVGNEQFF
clone size: few
J gene: TRBJ2-1
V gene: TRBV7-2
D gene: NA

CDR3 DNA: TGTGCCACCTCAACATTTACACAGCCCCAGCATTTT
CDR3 protein: CATSTFTQPQHF
clone size: few
J gene: TRBJ1-5
V gene: TRBV12-3/TRBV12-4
D gene: NA

CDR3 DNA: TGTGCCAGCAGTTACGGGCAGGGACTGATGAACACTGAAGCTTTCTTT
CDR3 protein: CASSYGQGLMNTEAFF
clone size: NA
J gene: TRBJ1-1
V gene: TRBV6-5
D gene: NA

CDR3 DNA: TGTGCCAGCAGCCGACAGACAAGCATGAACACTGAAGCTTTCTTT
CDR3 protein: CASSRQTSMNTEAFF
clone size: few
J gene: TRBJ1-1
V gene: TRBV7-2
D gene: NA

CDR3 DNA: TGCGCCAGCAGCTCGTATGGGGACAGGTCCGTGACTGGGGCCAACGTCCGGACTTTC
CDR3 protein: CASSSYGDRSVTGANVRTF
clone size: NA
J gene: TRBJ2-6
V gene: TRBV5-1
D gene: TRBD1

CDR3 DNA: TGTGCCAGCAGAGGTACAGGGGACTATGGCTACACCTTC
CDR3 protein: CASRGTGDYGYTF
clone size: few
J gene: TRBJ1-2
V gene: TRBV27
D gene: TRBD1

CDR3 DNA: TGTGCCACCAGTGAGGCGGGACAGGGGCACAATCAGCCCCAGCATTTT
CDR3 protein: CATSEAGQGHNQPQHF
clone size: NA
J gene: TRBJ1-5
V gene: TRBV24-1
D gene: TRBD1

CDR3 DNA: TGTGCCAGCAGTTACCGGAATCAGCCCCAGCATTTT
CDR3 protein: CASSYRNQPQHF
clone size: few
J gene: TRBJ1-5
V gene: TRBV6-5
D gene: NA